The clone carrying this T cell receptor (beta chain) was seen a handful of times. Participant age was roughly 18 to 89 years, and participants resided in fewer than 30 US areas. Two negative PCRs, clearance, or symptom resolution characterized the recovered Cohort 3 donors. These data belong to a study of blood T cell repertoires in COVID-19. Study context: Both acute and convalescent COVID-19 samples were obtained from the United States, Italy and Spain.

Clones were sequenced by immunoSEQ multiplex PCR, and TCRdb holds only the in-frame ones, with some missing. The sample lists approximately 270,000 clones; about nine tenths were seen once. The CDR3 consists of 15 residues. After removal of 2 bases from V and 4 bases from J, the junction contained 4 bases not matched to a gene. Germline CDR1 and CDR2: MNHEY and SVGAGI. J is TRBJ2-2 and V is TRBV6-5; 7 nucleotides line up with TRBD2. Sequences were obtained from PBMCs or T cells enriched from blood (not recorded which). This clonotype was sampled from a woman aged 60-70 years who had recovered from COVID-19. The CDR3 is CASSYRLAGTGELFF. The CDR3 DNA reads as TGTGCCAGCAGTTACCGACTAGCCGGCACCGGGGAGCTGTTTTTT.